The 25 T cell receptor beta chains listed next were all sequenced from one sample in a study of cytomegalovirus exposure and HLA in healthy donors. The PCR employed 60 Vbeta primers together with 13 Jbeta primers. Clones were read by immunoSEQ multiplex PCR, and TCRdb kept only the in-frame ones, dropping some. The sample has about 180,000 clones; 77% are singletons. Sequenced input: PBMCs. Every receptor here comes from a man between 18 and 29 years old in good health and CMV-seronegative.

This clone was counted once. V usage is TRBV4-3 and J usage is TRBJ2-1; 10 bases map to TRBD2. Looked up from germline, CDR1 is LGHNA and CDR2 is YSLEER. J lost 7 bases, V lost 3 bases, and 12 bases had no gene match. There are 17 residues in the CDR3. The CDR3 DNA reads TGCGCCAGCAGCCAGGAAGGGGGAGCGGGGGGGCGGAATGAGCAGTTCTTC. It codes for CASSQEGGAGGRNEQFF.

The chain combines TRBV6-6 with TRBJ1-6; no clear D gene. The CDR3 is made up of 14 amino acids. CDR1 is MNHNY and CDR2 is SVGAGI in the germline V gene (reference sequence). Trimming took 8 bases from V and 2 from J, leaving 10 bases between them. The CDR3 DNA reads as TGTGCCAGCTACGACATGACCTATAATTCACCCCTCCACTTT. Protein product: CASYDMTYNSPLHF.

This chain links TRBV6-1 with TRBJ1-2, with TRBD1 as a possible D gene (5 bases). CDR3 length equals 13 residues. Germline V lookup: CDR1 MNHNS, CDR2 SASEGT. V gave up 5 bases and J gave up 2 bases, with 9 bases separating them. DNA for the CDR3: TGTGCCAGCAGTATGGCAGGGAACTATGGCTACACCTTC. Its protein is CASSMAGNYGYTF.

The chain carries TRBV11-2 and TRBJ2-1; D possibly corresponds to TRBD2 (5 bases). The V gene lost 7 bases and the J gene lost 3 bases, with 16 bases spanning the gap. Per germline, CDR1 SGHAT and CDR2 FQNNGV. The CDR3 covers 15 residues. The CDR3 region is CASTWNTGYYNEQFF. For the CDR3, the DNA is TGTGCCAGCACCTGGAACACGGGGTACTACAATGAGCAGTTCTTC.

The CDR3 DNA reads as TGTGCCAGCAGCGTAGAGCCAGGGTACTATTATAGCAATCAGCCCCAGCATTTT. Translating gives CASSVEPGYYYSNQPQHF. The genes are TRBV9 and TRBJ1-5, with TRBD1 as a possible D gene (5 bases). V was cut by 0 bases and J by 0 bases, with 16 bases left in between. Germline V gene sequence: CDR1 SGDLS, CDR2 YYNGEE. The CDR3 contains 18 residues.

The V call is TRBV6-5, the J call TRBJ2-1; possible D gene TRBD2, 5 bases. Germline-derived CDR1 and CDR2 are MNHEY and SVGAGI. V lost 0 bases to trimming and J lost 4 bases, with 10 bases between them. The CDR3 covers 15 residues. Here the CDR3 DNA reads TGTGCCAGCAGTTACTCCGAGGGAATTTACAATGAGCAGTTCTTC. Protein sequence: CASSYSEGIYNEQFF.

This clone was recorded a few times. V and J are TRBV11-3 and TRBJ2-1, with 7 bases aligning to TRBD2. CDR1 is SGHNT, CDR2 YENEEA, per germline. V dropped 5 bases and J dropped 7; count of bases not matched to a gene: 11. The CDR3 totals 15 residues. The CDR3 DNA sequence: TGTGCCAGCAGCCTTTCTGTGGGAGGGCGGAATGAGCAGTTCTTC. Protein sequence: CASSLSVGGRNEQFF.

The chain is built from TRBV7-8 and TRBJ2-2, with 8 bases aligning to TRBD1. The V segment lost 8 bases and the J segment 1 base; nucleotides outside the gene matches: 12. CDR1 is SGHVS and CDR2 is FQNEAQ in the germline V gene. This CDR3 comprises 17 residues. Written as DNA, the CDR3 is TGTGCCAGCGGGAGGACAGGGAAGAGCGGGAACACCGGGGAGCTGTTTTTT. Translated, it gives CASGRTGKSGNTGELFF.

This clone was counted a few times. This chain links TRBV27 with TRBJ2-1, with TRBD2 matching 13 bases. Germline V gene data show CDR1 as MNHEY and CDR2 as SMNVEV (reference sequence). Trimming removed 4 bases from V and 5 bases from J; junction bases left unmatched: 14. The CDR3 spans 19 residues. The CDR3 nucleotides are TGTGCCAGCAGTTCACGGGGACTAGCGGGATCGAGTCGCCACAATGAGCAGTTCTTC. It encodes CASSSRGLAGSSRHNEQFF.

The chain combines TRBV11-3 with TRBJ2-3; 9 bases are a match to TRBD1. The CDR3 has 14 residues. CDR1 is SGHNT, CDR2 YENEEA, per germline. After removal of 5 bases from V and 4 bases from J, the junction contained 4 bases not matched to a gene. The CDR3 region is CASSLGTGPDTQYF. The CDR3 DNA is TGTGCCAGCAGCCTGGGGACAGGGCCAGATACGCAGTATTTT.

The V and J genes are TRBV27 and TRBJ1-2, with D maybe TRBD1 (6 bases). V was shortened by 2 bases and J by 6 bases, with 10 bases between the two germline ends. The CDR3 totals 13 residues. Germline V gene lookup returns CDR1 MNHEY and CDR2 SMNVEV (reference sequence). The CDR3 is CASSLTGSDGYTF. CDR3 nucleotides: TGTGCCAGCAGTTTAACAGGGTCCGATGGCTACACCTTC.

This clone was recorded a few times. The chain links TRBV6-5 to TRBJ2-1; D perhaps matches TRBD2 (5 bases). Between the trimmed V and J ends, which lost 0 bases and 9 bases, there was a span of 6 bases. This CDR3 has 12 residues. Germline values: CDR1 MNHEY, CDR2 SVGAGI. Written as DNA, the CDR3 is TGTGCCAGCAGTTACTCTGGAGGTGAGCAGTTCTTC. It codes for CASSYSGGEQFF.

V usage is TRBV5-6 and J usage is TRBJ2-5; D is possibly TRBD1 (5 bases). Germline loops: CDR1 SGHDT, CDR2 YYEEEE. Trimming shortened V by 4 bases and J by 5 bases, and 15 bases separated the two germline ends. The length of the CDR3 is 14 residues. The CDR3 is CASSLPEGVETQYF. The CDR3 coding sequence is TGTGCCAGCAGCCTACCCGAAGGGGTCGAGACCCAGTACTTC.

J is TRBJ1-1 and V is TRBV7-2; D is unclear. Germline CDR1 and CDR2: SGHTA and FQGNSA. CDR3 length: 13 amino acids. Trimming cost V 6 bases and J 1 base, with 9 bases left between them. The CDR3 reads CASRGRENTEAFF. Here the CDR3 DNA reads TGTGCCAGCAGGGGGAGGGAGAACACTGAAGCTTTCTTT.

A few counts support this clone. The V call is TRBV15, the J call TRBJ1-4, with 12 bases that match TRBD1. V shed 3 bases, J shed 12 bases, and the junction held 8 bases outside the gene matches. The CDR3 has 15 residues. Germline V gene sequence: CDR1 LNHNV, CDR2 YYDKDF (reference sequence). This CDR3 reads CATSSGTGGRTELFF. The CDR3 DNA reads TGTGCCACCAGCAGCGGGACAGGGGGCAGAACGGAACTGTTTTTT.

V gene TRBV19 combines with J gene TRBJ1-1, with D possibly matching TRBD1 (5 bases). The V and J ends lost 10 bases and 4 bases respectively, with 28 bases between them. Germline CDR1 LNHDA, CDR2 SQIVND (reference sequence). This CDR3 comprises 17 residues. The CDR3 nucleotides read TGTGCCATCCCTCAACAATGGGGGGACCCCCTGGGCACTGAAGCTTTCTTT. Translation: CAIPQQWGDPLGTEAFF.

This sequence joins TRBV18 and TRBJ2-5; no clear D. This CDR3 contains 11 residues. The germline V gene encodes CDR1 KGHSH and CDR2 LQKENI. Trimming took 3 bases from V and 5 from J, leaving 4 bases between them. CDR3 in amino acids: CASSPSETQYF. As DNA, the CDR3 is TGTGCCAGCTCACCCTCCGAGACCCAGTACTTC. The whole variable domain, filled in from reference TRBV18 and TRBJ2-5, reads NAGVMQNPRHLVRRRGQEARLRCSPMKGHSHVYWYRQLPEEGLKFMVYLQKENIIDESGMPKERFSAEFPKEGPSILRIQQVVRGDSAAYFCASSPSETQYFGPGTRLLVL.

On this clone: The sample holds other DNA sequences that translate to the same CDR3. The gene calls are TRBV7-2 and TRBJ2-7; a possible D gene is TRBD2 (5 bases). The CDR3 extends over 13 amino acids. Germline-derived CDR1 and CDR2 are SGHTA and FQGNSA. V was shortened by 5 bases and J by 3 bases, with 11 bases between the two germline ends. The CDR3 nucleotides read TGTGCCAGCAGCCTTGACCGGGGCTACGAGCAGTACTTC. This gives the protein CASSLDRGYEQYF.

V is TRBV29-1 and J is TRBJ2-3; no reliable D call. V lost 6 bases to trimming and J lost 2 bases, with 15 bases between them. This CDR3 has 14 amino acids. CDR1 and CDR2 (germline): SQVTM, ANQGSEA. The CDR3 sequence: CSVPLSGTTDTQYF. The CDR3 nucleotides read TGCAGCGTCCCTTTATCGGGTACCACAGATACGCAGTATTTT.

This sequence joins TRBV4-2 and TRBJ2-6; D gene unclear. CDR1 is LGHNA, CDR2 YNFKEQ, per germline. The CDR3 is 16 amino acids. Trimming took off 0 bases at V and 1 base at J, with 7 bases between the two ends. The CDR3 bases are TGTGCCAGCAGCCAAGAGGCGGTGTCTGGGGCCAACGTCCTGACTTTC. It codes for CASSQEAVSGANVLTF.

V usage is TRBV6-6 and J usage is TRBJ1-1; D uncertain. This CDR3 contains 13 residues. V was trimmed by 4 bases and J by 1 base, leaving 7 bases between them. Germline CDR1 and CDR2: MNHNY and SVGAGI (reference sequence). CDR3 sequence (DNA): TGTGCCAGCAGTTGGAGGTCGAACACTGAAGCTTTCTTT. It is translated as CASSWRSNTEAFF.

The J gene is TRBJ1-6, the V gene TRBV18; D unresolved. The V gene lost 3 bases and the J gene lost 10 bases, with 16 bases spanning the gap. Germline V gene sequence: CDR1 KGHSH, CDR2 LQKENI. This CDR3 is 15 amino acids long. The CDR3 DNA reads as TGTGCCAGCTCACCTTCCAGAATAGGGAGGTCACCCCTCCACTTT. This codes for CASSPSRIGRSPLHF. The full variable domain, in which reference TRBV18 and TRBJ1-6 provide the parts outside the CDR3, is NAGVMQNPRHLVRRRGQEARLRCSPMKGHSHVYWYRQLPEEGLKFMVYLQKENIIDESGMPKERFSAEFPKEGPSILRIQQVVRGDSAAYFCASSPSRIGRSPLHFGNGTRLTVT.

The CDR3 DNA reads TGTGCCAGCTCACCTCTAGGACAGGGAAATCAGCCCCAGCATTTT. Translating it yields CASSPLGQGNQPQHF. This sequence joins TRBV18 and TRBJ1-5, with 8 bases aligning to TRBD1. The CDR3 totals 15 residues. V lost 3 bases to trimming and J lost 4 bases; unmatched junction nucleotides: 5. CDR1 and CDR2 (germline): KGHSH, LQKENI.

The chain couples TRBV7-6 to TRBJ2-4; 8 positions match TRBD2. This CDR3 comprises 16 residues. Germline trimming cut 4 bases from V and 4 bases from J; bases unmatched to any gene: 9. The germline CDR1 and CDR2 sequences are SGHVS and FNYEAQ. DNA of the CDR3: TGTGCCAGCAGCTCAAGAGCGGGAGATCGGAAAAACATTCAGTACTTC. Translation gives CASSSRAGDRKNIQYF.

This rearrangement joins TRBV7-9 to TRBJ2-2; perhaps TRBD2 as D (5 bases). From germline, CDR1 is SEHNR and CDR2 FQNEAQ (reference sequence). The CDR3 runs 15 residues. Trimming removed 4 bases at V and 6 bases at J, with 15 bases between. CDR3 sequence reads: CASSSGEQMPGELFF. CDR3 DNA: TGTGCCAGCAGCTCCGGGGAACAAATGCCCGGGGAGCTGTTTTTT.